This TCR beta chain stems from a study of cytomegalovirus exposure and HLA in healthy donors. V was pared by 8 bases and J by 0 bases, with 15 bases between. This CDR3 is 15 amino acids long. Per the germline V gene, CDR1 is SGHRS and CDR2 is YFSETQ. Researchers ran the PCR with 60 Vbeta and 13 Jbeta primers. Clones were read by immunoSEQ multiplex PCR, and TCRdb kept only the in-frame ones, dropping some. The sample carries some 180,000 clones, approximately 80% recorded once. About this clone itself: Its antigen is unknown.

Notes on the study in general: The sole available immune exposure information was CMV serostatus.

The chain is built from TRBV5-1 and TRBJ2-1, with a possible D match to TRBD2 (6 bases). The sequence was collected from a man younger than 30 in good health and CMV-seronegative. The sequenced sample was PBMCs. CDR3: CASSTDGGSYNEQFF. For the CDR3, the DNA is TGCGCCAGTTCGACCGACGGGGGCTCCTACAATGAGCAGTTCTTC.